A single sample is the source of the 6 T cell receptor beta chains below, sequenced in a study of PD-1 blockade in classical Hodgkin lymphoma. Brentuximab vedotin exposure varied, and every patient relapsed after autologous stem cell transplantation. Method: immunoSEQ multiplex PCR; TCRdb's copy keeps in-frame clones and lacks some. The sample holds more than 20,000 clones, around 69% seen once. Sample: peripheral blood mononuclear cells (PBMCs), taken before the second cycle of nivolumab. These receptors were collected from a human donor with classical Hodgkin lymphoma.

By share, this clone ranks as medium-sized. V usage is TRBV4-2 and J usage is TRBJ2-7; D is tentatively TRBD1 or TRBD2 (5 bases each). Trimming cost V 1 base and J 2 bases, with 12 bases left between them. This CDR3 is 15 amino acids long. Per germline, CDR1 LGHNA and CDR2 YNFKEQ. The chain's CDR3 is CASSQGRENPYEQYF. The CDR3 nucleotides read TGTGCCAGCAGCCAAGGCAGGGAGAACCCCTACGAGCAGTACTTC.

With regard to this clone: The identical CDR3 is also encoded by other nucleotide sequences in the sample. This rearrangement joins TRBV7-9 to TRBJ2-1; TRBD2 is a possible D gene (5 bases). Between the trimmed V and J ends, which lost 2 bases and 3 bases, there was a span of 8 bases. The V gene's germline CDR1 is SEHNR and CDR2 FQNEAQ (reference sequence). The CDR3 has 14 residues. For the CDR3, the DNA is TGTGCCAGCAGCTTAACTAGGGACTACAATGAGCAGTTCTTC. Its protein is CASSLTRDYNEQFF. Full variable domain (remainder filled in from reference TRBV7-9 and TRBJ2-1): DTGVSQNPRHKITKRGQNVTFRCDPISEHNRLYWYRQTLGQGPEFLTYFQNEAQLEKSRLLSDRFSAERPKGSFSTLEIQRTEQGDSAMYLCASSLTRDYNEQFFGPGTRLTVL.

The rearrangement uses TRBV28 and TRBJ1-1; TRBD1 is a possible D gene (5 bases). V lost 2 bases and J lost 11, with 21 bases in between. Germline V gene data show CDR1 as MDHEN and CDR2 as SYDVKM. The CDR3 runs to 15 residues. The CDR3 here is CASSLVGGLGARAFF. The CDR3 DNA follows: TGTGCCAGCAGTTTAGTAGGTGGATTAGGGGCCCGGGCTTTCTTT.

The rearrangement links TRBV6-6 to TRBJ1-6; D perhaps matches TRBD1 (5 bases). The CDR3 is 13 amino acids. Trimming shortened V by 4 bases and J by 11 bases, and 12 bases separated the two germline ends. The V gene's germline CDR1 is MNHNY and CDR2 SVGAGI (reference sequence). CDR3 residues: CASSSDSKAPLHF. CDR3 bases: TGTGCCAGCAGTTCTGACAGTAAGGCACCCCTCCACTTT.

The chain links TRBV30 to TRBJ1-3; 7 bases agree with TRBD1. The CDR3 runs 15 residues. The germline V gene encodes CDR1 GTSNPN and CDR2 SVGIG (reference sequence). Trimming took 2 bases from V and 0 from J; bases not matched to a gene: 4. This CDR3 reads CAWSRHRGSGNTIYF. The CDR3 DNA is TGTGCCTGGAGTAGACACAGGGGCTCTGGAAACACCATATATTTT.

The DNA of the CDR3 is TGTGCCTGGACGACAGGGGGAGGTTACAATGAGCAGTTCTTC. Translated: CAWTTGGGYNEQFF. This rearrangement joins TRBV30 to TRBJ2-1, with 9 nucleotides matching TRBD1. CDR1 and CDR2 from the germline V gene are GTSNPN and SVGIG (reference sequence). V was pared by 4 bases and J by 4 bases, with 5 bases of the junction left unmatched. The CDR3 extends over 14 amino acids. The variable domain in full, completed from reference TRBV30 and TRBJ2-1, reads SQTIHQWPATLVQPVGSPLSLECTVEGTSNPNLYWYRQAAGRGLQLLFYSVGIGQISSEVPQNLSASRPQDRQFILSSKKLLLSDSGFYLCAWTTGGGYNEQFFGPGTRLTVL.